Included here is one TCR beta chain sequence, with context. Antigen specificity is unknown. This record comes from a study of shared clonotypes between healthy human individuals. In the naive CD8 group, cells lacked CD45RO and were positively selected for CCR7, so terminally differentiated effector memory CD45RA+ cells were left out. Study outcomes and limitations: The study found approximately 5% of naive CD4 clonotypes shared across four donors.

Each replicate PCR on the sorted subsets used about 0.2 ug DNA (approximately 33,000 T cell genomes). In the original workflow: ImmunoSEQ only sent back junction sequences with no quality scores, so filtering was done differently. Measured with immunoSEQ multiplex PCR; TCRdb has only the in-frame clones, and not every one. For V, J and clone size, that table is used; D and trimming come from the DNA. The table records approximately 600,000 clones, around 96% of them present only once. What was sequenced was naive CD8+ T cells sorted from blood. The receptor was derived from a woman aged 30 to 39 in good health.

The CDR3 coding sequence is TGTGCCAGCAGTTACTCGGAGTCCATGAACACTGAAGCTTTCTTT. The encoded protein is CASSYSESMNTEAFF. The chain recombines TRBV6-5 with TRBJ1-1; D remains unclear. The V gene lost 0 bases and the J gene lost 0 bases, with 8 bases spanning the gap. Germline V lookup: CDR1 MNHEY, CDR2 SVGAGI. The CDR3 consists of 15 residues.